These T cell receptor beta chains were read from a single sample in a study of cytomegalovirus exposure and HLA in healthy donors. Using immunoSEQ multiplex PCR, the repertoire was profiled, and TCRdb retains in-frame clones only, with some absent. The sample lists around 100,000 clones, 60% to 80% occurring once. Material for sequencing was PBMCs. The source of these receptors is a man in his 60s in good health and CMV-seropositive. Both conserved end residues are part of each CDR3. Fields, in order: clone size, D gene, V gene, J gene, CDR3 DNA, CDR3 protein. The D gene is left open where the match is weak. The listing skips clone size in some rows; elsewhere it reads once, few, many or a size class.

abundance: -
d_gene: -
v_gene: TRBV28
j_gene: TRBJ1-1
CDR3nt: TGTGCCAGCAGTTTAACGACAGTTAACACTGAAGCTTTCTTT
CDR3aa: CASSLTTVNTEAFF

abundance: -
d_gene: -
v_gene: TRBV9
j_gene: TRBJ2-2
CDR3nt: TGTGCCAGCAGCGCGCAGGACTCCTCGAACACCGGGGAGCTGTTTTTT
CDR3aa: CASSAQDSSNTGELFF

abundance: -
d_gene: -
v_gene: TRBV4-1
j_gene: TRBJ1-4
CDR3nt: TGCGCCAGCAGCCAAGCCTACAGGGCAACTAATGAAAAACTGTTTTTT
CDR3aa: CASSQAYRATNEKLFF

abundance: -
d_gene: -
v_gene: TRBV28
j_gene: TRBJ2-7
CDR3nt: TGTGCCAGCAGCTTCCCCGACAGGTACGAGCAGTACTTC
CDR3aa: CASSFPDRYEQYF

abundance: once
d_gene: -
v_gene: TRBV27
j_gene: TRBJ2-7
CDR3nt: TGTGCCAGCAGTCGTGGGACAACCTACGAGCAGTACTTC
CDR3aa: CASSRGTTYEQYF

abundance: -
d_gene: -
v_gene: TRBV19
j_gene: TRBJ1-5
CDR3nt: TGTGCCAGTAACAGACAGCTATCGGGCAATCAGCCCCAGCATTTT
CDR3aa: CASNRQLSGNQPQHF

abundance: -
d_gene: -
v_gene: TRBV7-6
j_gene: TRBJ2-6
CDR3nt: TGTGCCAGCAGCTCTCTAGTTGACTCTGGGGCCAACGTCCTGACTTTC
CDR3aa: CASSSLVDSGANVLTF

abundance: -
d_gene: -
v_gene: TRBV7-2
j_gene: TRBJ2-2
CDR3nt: TGTGCCAGCAGTCAGACGGGACAGAACACCGGGGAGCTGTTTTTT
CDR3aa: CASSQTGQNTGELFF

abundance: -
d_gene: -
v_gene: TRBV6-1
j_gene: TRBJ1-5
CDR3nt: TGTGCCAGCAACGACATGCAGCCCCAGCATTTT
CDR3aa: CASNDMQPQHF

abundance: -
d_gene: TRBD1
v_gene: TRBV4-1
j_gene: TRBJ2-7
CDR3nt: TGCGCCAGCAGCCAAGAGCCTCCGGGACAGGGTGGGAGCGAGCAGTACTTC
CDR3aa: CASSQEPPGQGGSEQYF